Listed below are T cell receptor beta chains from one sample, sequenced in a study of T-cell memory formation after mild COVID-19. TCRdb re-called the 5' RACE reads with MiXCR, one entry per CDR3 protein. Of 40,000 to 60,000 distinct CDR3 sequences listed, roughly 12% were seen once; the top ten hold roughly a quarter. Source material: PBMCs or a T cell subset sorted from them (not recorded which). The origin of the receptors is a man aged 18-30 years who had mild COVID-19 (a few samples of this study predate the infection). Cell type and time point are not known. The CDR3 runs from the conserved cysteine through the conserved F or W. A D gene is named only where the DNA matches it firmly. Expanded clones get a size class; other rows say once, few or many, or leave the size out.

clone_size j_call v_call d_call cdr3_aa cdr3_nt
many TRBJ2-5 TRBV7-2 . CASSLASRGGETQYF TGTGCCAGCAGCTTAGCCTCCAGGGGAGGAGAGACCCAGTACTTC
many TRBJ2-5 TRBV4-3 . CASSQDVGRETQYF TGCGCCAGCAGCCAAGATGTAGGCAGGGAGACCCAGTACTTC
. TRBJ1-1 TRBV20-1 . CSARVAGANTEAFF TGCAGTGCTAGAGTAGCAGGGGCGAACACTGAAGCTTTCTTT
. TRBJ2-5 TRBV12-3/TRBV12-4 . CASRGPEYQETQYF TGTGCCAGCAGAGGACCAGAGTACCAAGAGACCCAGTACTTC
many TRBJ2-2 TRBV6-4 TRBD2 CASSERGDTGELFF TGTGCCAGCAGTGAGCGGGGGGACACCGGGGAGCTGTTTTTT
many TRBJ1-2 TRBV4-1 . CASSQTTETNYGYTF TGCGCCAGCAGCCAGACGACAGAGACCAACTATGGCTACACCTTC
. TRBJ1-6 TRBV20-1 . CSAPGGSPLHF TGCAGTGCTCCCGGTGGTTCACCCCTCCACTTT
. TRBJ1-2 TRBV7-9 . CASSLDSYGYTF TGTGCCAGCAGCTTAGATAGCTATGGCTACACCTTC
. TRBJ2-3 TRBV7-2 TRBD2 CAISSRRGGADTQYF TGTGCCATTTCTAGTCGGCGGGGGGGGGCAGATACGCAGTATTTT
. TRBJ2-3 TRBV30 TRBD2 CAWSRGAGGLTDTQYF TGTGCCTGGAGTCGAGGAGCGGGGGGGTTAACAGATACGCAGTATTTT
. TRBJ2-1 TRBV6-5 . CVTGRGYSYNEQFF TGTGTCACGGGTAGGGGCTACTCCTACAATGAGCAGTTCTTC
few TRBJ1-4 TRBV28 . CASSLFGEKLFF TGTGCCAGCAGTTTATTCGGTGAAAAACTGTTTTTT
few TRBJ2-2 TRBV7-9 . CASSYTGELFF TGTGCCAGCAGCTATACCGGGGAGCTGTTTTTT
many TRBJ2-3 TRBV11-2 . CASSPQADTQYF TGTGCCAGCAGTCCCCAGGCAGATACGCAGTATTTT
once TRBJ1-2 TRBV6-2/TRBV6-3 . CASSGQTSNYGYTF TGTGCCAGCAGCGGGCAGACGTCTAACTATGGCTACACCTTC
. TRBJ2-7 TRBV27 TRBD2 CASSEAGTSGGERPYEQYF TGTGCCAGCAGTGAAGCCGGGACTAGCGGGGGGGAAAGGCCCTACGAGCAGTACTTC
. TRBJ1-6 TRBV20-1 TRBD1 CSAMPGQGASPLHF TGCAGTGCTATGCCGGGACAGGGGGCTTCACCCCTCCACTTT
. TRBJ2-3 TRBV28 . CASSTTGSQDTQYF TGTGCCAGCAGTACAACAGGGAGTCAAGATACGCAGTATTTT
few TRBJ2-3 TRBV20-1 TRBD2 CSAGNFKRGGTDTQYF TGCAGTGCTGGGAATTTTAAGCGGGGGGGCACAGATACGCAGTATTTT
many TRBJ2-3 TRBV6-5 TRBD2 CASRTSGGTDTQYF TGTGCCAGCAGGACTAGCGGGGGCACAGATACGCAGTATTTT
few TRBJ1-1 TRBV28 TRBD1 CASRSGQVDTEAFF TGTGCCAGCAGATCGGGACAGGTGGACACTGAAGCTTTCTTT
. TRBJ2-7 TRBV7-9 . CASSLGGAAYEQYF TGTGCCAGCAGCTTAGGGGGGGCCGCCTACGAGCAGTACTTC
many TRBJ2-3 TRBV5-1 . CASSLEAGRGPVPRPDTQYF TGCGCCAGCAGCTTGGAGGCGGGTCGGGGACCAGTACCACGGCCAGATACGCAGTATTTT
few TRBJ2-2 TRBV6-2/TRBV6-3 TRBD1 CASRDDREELFF TGTGCCAGCAGGGACGACAGGGAGGAGCTGTTTTTT
many TRBJ2-1 TRBV6-2/TRBV6-3 TRBD1 CASSYSSRDRSFVEQFF TGTGCCAGCAGTTACTCCTCCCGGGACAGGTCTTTCGTCGAGCAGTTCTTC
few TRBJ1-2 TRBV5-6 . CASSLAKGYGYTF TGTGCCAGCAGCTTGGCTAAAGGCTATGGCTACACCTTC
few TRBJ1-2 TRBV19 TRBD1 CASSTGRVEYYGYTF TGTGCCAGCTCGACAGGGCGGGTAGAATACTATGGCTACACCTTC
. TRBJ2-1 TRBV5-4 . CATIPGGSYNEQFF TGTGCCACCATCCCAGGGGGGTCCTACAATGAGCAGTTCTTC
medium-sized TRBJ2-5 TRBV5-1 . CASSSPRAAQETQYF TGCGCCAGCAGCAGCCCCAGGGCGGCTCAAGAGACCCAGTACTTC
many TRBJ2-3 TRBV29-1 . CSVARARTDTQYF TGCAGCGTTGCCAGGGCAAGGACAGATACGCAGTATTTT
once TRBJ1-6 TRBV4-3 . CASSQAPFSPLHF TGCGCCAGCAGCCAAGCTCCGTTTTCACCCCTCCACTTT
few TRBJ2-3 TRBV4-3 TRBD2 CASSQRAGEDTQYF TGCGCCAGCAGCCAACGAGCGGGGGAAGATACGCAGTATTTT
many TRBJ1-1 TRBV7-2 . CASSLTAADTEAFF TGTGCCAGCAGCCTCACGGCGGCGGACACTGAAGCTTTCTTT
few TRBJ1-1 TRBV9 . CASSVVPRAEAFF TGTGCCAGCAGCGTAGTCCCCAGGGCTGAAGCTTTCTTT
. TRBJ2-5 TRBV4-1 TRBD2 CASSQSGGAVETQYF TGCGCCAGCAGCCAAAGCGGGGGGGCCGTGGAGACCCAGTACTTC
. TRBJ2-2 TRBV27 . CASSLVGKNTGELFF TGTGCCAGCAGCCTAGTGGGGAAGAACACCGGGGAGCTGTTTTTT
. TRBJ1-2 TRBV27 . CASSLTGLYGYTF TGTGCCAGCAGTTTGACCGGACTGTATGGCTACACCTTC
. TRBJ2-1 TRBV5-1 . CASSLWGQGNEQFF TGCGCCAGCAGCTTGTGGGGGCAAGGAAATGAGCAGTTCTTC
few TRBJ1-2 TRBV15 . CATRTVTGNYGYTF TGTGCCACCAGGACGGTGACAGGCAATTATGGCTACACCTTC
many TRBJ2-7 TRBV11-1 TRBD1 CASSLETGAFPYEQYF TGTGCCAGCAGCTTAGAAACAGGGGCCTTTCCCTACGAGCAGTACTTC
many TRBJ2-7 TRBV20-1 . CSAGTSYYEQYF TGCAGTGCCGGGACGTCCTACTACGAGCAGTACTTC
many TRBJ2-3 TRBV20-1 TRBD2 CSARPGGPVSDTQYF TGCAGTGCTAGACCGGGGGGGCCGGTCTCAGATACGCAGTATTTT
few TRBJ1-1 TRBV5-1 . CASSLVAGEAFF TGCGCCAGCAGCTTGGTAGCGGGTGAAGCTTTCTTT
. TRBJ2-1 TRBV28 . CASTLGTWDEQFF TGTGCCAGCACCCTGGGGACTTGGGATGAGCAGTTCTTC
few TRBJ2-5 TRBV10-3 . CAISESRVLETQYF TGTGCCATCAGTGAGTCGCGTGTGTTGGAGACCCAGTACTTC
few TRBJ2-7 TRBV18 . CASSAKSIYEQYF TGTGCCAGCTCAGCAAAGTCGATCTACGAGCAGTACTTC
. TRBJ1-1 TRBV3-2 . CASSQDLQGKQMNTEAFF TGTGCCAGCAGCCAAGATCTGCAGGGGAAACAGATGAACACTGAAGCTTTCTTT
few TRBJ1-6 TRBV10-3 . CAISGNNSPLHF TGTGCCATCTCGGGTAATAATTCACCCCTCCACTTT
many TRBJ2-5 TRBV7-8 TRBD1 CASSFGQGKTQYF TGTGCCAGCAGCTTTGGACAGGGAAAGACCCAGTACTTC
. TRBJ1-2 TRBV2 TRBD1 CASSATGGTGYTF TGTGCCAGCAGTGCTACAGGGGGAACCGGCTACACCTTC
few TRBJ2-5 TRBV28 TRBD1 CASSLDRGGGETQYF TGTGCCAGCAGTTTGGACAGGGGGGGAGGAGAGACCCAGTACTTC